This T cell receptor beta chain was recorded in a study of T cell repertoires in cytomegalovirus infection. At the level of the study: Signatures in public TCR beta sequences pointed to both CMV infection and matching HLA type.

There are a few counts of this clonotype. Its antigen is undetermined. Study-level points and caveats: Summed frequency of shared TCR beta families picked out CMV carriers who also had the relevant HLA.

TCRdb fed the reads into MiXCR, producing one record per CDR3 protein. The repertoire holds hundreds of thousands of distinct CDR3 sequences, with 15% to 20% as singletons. Germline CDR1 SGHAT, CDR2 FQNNGV. V lost 1 base and J lost 8, with 15 bases in between. There are 15 residues in the CDR3. The clonotype was recovered from a human donor in good health (CMV status not recorded). Some clones in this sample may be carry-over from other donors' samples. Sequencing input: PBMCs. The V call is TRBV11-2, the J call TRBJ2-1, with D perhaps TRBD2 (5 bases). The CDR3 DNA is TGTGCCAGCAGCTTAGCCCCGGGAACGTGGGATGAGCAGTTCTTC. This gives the protein CASSLAPGTWDEQFF.